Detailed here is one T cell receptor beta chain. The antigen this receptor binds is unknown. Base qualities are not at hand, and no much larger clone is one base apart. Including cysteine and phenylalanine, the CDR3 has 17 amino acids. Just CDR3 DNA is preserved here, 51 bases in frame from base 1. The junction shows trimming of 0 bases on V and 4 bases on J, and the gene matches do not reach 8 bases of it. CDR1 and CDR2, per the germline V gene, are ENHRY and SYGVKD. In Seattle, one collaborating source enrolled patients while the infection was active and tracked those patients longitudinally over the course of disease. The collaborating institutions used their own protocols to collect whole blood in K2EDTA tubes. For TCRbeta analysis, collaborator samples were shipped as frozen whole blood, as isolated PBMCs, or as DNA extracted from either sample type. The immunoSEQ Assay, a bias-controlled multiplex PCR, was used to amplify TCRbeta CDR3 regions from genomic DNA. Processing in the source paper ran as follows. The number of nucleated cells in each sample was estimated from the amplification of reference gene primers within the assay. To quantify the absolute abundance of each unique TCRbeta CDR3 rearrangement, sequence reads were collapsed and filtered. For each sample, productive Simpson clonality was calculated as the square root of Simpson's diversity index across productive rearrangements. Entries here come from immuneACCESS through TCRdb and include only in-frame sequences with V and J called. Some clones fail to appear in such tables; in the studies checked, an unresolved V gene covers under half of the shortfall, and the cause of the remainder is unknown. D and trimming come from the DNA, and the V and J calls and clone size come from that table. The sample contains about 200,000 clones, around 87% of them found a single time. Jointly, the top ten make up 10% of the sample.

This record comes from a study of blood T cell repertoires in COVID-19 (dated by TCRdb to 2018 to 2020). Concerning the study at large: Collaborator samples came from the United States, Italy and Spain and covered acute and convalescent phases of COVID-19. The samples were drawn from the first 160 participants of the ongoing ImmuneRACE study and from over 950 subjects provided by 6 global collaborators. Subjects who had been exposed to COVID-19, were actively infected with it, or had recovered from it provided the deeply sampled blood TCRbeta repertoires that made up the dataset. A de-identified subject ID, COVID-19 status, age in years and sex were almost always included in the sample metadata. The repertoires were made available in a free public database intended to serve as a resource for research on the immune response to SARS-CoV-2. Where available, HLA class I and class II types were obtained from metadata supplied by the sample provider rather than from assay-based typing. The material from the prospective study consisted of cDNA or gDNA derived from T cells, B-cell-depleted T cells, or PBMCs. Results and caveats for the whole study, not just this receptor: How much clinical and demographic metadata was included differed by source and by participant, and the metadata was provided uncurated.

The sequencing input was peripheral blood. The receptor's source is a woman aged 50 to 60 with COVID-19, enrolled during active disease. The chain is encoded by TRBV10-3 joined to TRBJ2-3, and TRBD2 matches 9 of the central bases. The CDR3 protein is CAISESVGGGAADTQYF. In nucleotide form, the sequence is TGTGCCATCAGTGAGTCGGTTGGCGGGGGGGCAGCAGATACGCAGTATTTT.